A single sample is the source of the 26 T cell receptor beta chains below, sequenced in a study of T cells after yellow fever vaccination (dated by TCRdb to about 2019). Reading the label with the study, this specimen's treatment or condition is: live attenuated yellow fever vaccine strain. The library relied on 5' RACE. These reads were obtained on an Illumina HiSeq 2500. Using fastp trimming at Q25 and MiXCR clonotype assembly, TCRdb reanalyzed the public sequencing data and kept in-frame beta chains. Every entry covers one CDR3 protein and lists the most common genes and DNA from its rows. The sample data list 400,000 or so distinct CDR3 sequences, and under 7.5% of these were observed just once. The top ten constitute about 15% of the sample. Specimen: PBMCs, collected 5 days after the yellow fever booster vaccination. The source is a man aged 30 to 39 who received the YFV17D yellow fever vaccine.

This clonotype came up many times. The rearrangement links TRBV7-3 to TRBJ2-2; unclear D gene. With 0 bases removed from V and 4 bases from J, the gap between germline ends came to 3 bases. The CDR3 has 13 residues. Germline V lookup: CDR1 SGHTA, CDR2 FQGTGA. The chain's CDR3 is CASSLTSTGELFF. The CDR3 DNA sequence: TGTGCCAGCAGCTTAACTTCCACCGGGGAGCTGTTTTTT.

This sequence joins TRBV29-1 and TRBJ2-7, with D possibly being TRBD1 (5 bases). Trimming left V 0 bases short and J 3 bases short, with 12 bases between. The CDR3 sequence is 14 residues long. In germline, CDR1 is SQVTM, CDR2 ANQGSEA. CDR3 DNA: TGCAGCGTTGAAGATCGCGTGCAGGGCTACGAGCAGTACTTC. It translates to CSVEDRVQGYEQYF.

This CDR3 is CASSPQGTTDTQYF. CDR3 bases: TGTGCCAGCAGCCCACAGGGAACCACAGATACGCAGTATTTT. The gene calls are TRBV5-6 and TRBJ2-3; D is possibly TRBD1 (6 bases). The germline V and J ends were trimmed by 4 bases and 2 bases, with 11 bases remaining between them. The CDR3 extends over 14 amino acids. The germline CDR1 and CDR2 sequences are SGHDT and YYEEEE. Together with reference TRBV5-6 and TRBJ2-3, the CDR3 gives the full variable domain: DAGVTQSPTHLIKTRGQQVTLRCSPKSGHDTVSWYQQALGQGPQFIFQYYEEEERQRGNFPDRFSGHQFPNYSSELNVNALLLGDSALYLCASSPQGTTDTQYFGPGTRLTVL.

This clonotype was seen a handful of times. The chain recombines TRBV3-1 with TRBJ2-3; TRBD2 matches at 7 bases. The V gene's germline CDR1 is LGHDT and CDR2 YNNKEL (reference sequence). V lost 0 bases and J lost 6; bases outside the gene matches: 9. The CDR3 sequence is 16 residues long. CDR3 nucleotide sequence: TGTGCCAGCAGCCAAGATGAAGGGAGGGCCTGGGATACGCAGTATTTT. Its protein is CASSQDEGRAWDTQYF.

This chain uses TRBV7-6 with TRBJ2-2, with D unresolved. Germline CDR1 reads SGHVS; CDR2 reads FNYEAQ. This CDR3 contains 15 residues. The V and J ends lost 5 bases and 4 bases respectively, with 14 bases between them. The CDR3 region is CASSDSAYSTGELFF. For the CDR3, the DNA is TGTGCCAGCAGCGATTCTGCGTACTCCACCGGGGAGCTGTTTTTT. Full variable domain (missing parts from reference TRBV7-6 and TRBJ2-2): GAGVSQSPRYKVTKRGQDVALRCDPISGHVSLYWYRQALGQGPEFLTYFNYEAQQDKSGLPNDRFSAERPEGSISTLTIQRTEQRDSAMYRCASSDSAYSTGELFFGEGSRLTVL.

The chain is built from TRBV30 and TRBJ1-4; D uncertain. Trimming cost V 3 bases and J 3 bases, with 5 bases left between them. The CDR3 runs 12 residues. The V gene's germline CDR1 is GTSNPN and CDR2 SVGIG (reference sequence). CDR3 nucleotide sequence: TGTGCCTGGAGGGCCCCTAATGAAAAACTGTTTTTT. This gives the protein CAWRAPNEKLFF.

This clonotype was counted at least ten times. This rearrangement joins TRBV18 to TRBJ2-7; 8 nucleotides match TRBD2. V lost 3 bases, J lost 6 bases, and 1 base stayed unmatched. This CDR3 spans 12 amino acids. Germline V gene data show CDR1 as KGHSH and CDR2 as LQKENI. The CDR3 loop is CASSPREGEQYF. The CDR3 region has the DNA TGTGCCAGCTCACCCCGGGAGGGCGAGCAGTACTTC.

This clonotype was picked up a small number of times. The CDR3 region has the DNA TGTGCCAGCAGTTCAATCAGGGGGGGGACCTACGAGCAGTACTTC. The encoded protein is CASSSIRGGTYEQYF. The chain carries TRBV6-5 and TRBJ2-7; the D call may be TRBD1 or TRBD2 (7 bases each). This CDR3 spans 15 amino acids. Deletions cut 4 bases from V and 2 bases from J, with 15 bases between. The V gene's germline CDR1 is MNHEY and CDR2 SVGAGI.

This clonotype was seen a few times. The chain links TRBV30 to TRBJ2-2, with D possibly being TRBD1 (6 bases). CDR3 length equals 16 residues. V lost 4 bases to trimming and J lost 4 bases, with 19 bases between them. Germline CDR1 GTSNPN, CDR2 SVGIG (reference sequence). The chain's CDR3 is CAWITRDGRGTGELFF. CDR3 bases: TGTGCCTGGATCACCCGGGATGGCAGGGGCACCGGGGAGCTGTTTTTT.

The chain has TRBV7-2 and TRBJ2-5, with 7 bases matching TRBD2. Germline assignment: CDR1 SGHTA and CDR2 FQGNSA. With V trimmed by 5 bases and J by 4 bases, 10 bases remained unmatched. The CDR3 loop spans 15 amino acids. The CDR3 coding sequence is TGTGCCAGCAGCCAAAGGGGCGGGAGCCCAGAGACCCAGTACTTC. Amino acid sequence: CASSQRGGSPETQYF.

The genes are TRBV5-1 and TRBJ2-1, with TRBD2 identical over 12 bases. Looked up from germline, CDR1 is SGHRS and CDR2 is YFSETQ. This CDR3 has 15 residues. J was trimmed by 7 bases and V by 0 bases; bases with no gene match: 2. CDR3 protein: CASSLATSGRNEQFF. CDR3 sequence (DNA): TGCGCCAGCAGCTTGGCGACTAGCGGGAGAAATGAGCAGTTCTTC.

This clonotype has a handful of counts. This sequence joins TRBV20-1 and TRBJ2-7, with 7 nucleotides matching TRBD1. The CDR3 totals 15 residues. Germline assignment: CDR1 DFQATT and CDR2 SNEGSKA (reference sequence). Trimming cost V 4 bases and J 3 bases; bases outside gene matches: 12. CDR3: CSAKDRVKISYEQYF. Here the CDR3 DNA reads TGCAGTGCTAAAGACAGGGTAAAAATTAGCTACGAGCAGTACTTC.

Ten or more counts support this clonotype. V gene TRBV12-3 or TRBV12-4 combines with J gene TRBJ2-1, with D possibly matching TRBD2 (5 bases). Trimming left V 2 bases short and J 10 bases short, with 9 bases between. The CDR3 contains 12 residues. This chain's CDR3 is CASSLTGTEQFF. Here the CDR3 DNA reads TGTGCCAGCAGTTTAACGGGAACAGAGCAGTTCTTC.

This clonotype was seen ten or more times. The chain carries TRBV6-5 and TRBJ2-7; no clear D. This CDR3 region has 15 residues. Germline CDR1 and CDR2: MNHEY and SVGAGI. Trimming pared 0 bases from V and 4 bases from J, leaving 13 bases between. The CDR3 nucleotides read TGTGCCAGCAGTTACTCGTCAAGCAGACTTTACGAGCAGTACTTC. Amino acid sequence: CASSYSSSRLYEQYF.

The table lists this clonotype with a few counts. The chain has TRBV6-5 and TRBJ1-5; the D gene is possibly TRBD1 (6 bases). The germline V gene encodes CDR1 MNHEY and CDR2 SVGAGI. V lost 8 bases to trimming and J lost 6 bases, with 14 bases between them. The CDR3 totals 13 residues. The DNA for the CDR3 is TGTGCCAGCCGGGGGGGGGCGGGTCAGCCCCAGCATTTT. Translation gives CASRGGAGQPQHF.

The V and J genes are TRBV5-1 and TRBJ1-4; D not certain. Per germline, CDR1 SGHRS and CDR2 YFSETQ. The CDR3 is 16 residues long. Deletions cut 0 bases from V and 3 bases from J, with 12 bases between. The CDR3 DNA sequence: TGCGCCAGCAGCTTGGCCCCCGCGGGCTCTAATGAAAAACTGTTTTTT. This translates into CASSLAPAGSNEKLFF.

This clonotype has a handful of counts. This chain's CDR3 is CASRGSGRGPDTQYF. CDR3 DNA: TGCGCCAGCAGGGGGAGCGGGAGGGGTCCAGATACGCAGTATTTT. This sequence joins TRBV5-1 and TRBJ2-3; 10 bases fit TRBD2. Looked up from germline, CDR1 is SGHRS and CDR2 is YFSETQ. This CDR3 has 15 amino acids. Trimming at V came to 5 bases and at J to 4 bases, leaving 7 bases not matched to a gene.

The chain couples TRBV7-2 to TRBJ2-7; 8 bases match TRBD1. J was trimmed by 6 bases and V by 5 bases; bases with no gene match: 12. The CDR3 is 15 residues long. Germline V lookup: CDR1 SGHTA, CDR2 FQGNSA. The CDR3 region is CASSPVDRARGEQYF. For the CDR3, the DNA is TGTGCCAGCAGCCCCGTGGACAGGGCAAGGGGCGAGCAGTACTTC.

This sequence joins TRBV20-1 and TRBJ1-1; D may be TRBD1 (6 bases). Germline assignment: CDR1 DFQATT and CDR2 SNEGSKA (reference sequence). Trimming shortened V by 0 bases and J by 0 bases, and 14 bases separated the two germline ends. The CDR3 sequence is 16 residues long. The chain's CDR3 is CSAREKGGFMNTEAFF. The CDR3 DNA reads TGCAGTGCTAGAGAGAAAGGGGGATTCATGAACACTGAAGCTTTCTTT.

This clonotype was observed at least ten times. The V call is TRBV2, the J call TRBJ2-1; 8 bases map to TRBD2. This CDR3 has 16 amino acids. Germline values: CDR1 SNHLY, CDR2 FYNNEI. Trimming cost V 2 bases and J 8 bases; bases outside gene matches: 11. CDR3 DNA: TGTGCCAGCAGTGAATCCCTAGCGGGTGTCATCGATGAGCAGTTCTTC. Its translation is CASSESLAGVIDEQFF.

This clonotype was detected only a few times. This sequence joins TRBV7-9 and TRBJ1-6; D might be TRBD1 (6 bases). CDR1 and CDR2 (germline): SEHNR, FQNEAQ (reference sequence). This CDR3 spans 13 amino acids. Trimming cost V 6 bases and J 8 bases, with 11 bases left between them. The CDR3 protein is CASRDTGHSPLHF. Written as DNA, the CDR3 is TGTGCCAGCAGGGACACAGGGCATTCACCCCTCCACTTT.

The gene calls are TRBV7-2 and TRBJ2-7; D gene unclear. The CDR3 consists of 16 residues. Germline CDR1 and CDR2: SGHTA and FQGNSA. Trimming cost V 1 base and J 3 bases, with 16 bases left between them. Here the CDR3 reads CASSLDEPRSLYEQYF. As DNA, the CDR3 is TGTGCCAGCAGCTTAGATGAGCCTCGGTCGCTCTACGAGCAGTACTTC. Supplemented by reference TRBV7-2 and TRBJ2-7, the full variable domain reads GAGVSQSPSNKVTEKGKDVELRCDPISGHTALYWYRQSLGQGLEFLIYFQGNSAPDKSGLPSDRFSAERTGGSVSTLTIQRTQQEDSAVYLCASSLDEPRSLYEQYFGPGTRLTVT.

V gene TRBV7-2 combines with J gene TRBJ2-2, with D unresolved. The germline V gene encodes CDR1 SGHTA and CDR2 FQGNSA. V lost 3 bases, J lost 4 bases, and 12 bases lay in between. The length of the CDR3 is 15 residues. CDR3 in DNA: TGTGCCAGCAGCTTTAGAAACCCGTCCACCGGGGAGCTGTTTTTT. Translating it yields CASSFRNPSTGELFF.

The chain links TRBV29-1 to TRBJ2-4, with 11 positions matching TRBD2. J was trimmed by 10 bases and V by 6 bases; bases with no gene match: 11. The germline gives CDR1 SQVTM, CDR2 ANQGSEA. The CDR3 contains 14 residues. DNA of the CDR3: TGCAGCGTCAAAGGACTAGCGGGCCGACCTATTCAGTACTTC. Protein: CSVKGLAGRPIQYF.

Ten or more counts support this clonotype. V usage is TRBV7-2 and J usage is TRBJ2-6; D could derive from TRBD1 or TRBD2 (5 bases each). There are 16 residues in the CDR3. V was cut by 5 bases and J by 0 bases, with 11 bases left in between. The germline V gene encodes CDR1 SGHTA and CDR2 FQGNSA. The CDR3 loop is CASSRGRASGANVLTF. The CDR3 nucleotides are TGTGCCAGCAGCAGGGGACGGGCCTCTGGGGCCAACGTCCTGACTTTC.

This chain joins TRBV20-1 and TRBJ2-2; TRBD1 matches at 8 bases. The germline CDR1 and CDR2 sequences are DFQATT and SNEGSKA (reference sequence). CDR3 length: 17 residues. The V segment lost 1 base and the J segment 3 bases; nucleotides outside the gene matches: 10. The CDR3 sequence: CSARGRTGLGDTGELFF. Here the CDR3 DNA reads TGCAGTGCTAGAGGCAGGACAGGGTTAGGGGACACCGGGGAGCTGTTTTTT.